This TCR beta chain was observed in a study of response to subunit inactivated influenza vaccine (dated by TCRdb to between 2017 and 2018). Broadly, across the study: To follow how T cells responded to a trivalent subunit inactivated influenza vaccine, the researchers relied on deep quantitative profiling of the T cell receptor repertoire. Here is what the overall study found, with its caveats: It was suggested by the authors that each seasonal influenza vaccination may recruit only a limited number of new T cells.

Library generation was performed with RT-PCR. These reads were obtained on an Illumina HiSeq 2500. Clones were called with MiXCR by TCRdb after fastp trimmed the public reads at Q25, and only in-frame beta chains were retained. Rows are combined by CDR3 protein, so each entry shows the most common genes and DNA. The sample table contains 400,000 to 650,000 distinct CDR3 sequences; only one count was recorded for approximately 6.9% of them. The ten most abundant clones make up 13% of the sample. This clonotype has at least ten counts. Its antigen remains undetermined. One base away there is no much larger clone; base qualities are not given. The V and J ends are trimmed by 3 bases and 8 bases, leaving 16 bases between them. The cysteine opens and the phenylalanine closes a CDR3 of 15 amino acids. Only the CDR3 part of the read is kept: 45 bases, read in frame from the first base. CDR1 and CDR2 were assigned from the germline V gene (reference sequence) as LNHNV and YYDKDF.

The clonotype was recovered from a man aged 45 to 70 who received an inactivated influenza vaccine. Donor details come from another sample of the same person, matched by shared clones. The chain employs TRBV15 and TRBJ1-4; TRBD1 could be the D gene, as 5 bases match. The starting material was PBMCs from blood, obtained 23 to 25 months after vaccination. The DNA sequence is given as TGTGCCACCAGCAGCCGGGGGATAGGGGAAGAAAAACTGTTTTTT. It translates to CATSSRGIGEEKLFF. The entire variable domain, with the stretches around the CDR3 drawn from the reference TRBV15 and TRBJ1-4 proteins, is DAMVIQNPRYQVTQFGKPVTLSCSQTLNHNVMYWYQQKSSQAPKLLFHYYDKDFNNEADTPDNFQSRRPNTSFCFLDIRSPGLGDTAMYLCATSSRGIGEEKLFFGSGTQLSVL.